A single sample gave rise to the 21 T cell receptor beta chains below, sequenced in a study of blood T cell repertoires in COVID-19. Profiled with immunoSEQ multiplex PCR; TCRdb holds only in-frame clones, not every one. This table holds 180,000 or so clones, around 80% found once. Sequenced sample: PBMCs or T cells enriched from blood (not recorded which). All receptors come from a man between 50 and 59 years old who had recovered from COVID-19.

This rearrangement joins TRBV12-3 or TRBV12-4 to TRBJ1-1; unclear D gene. The CDR3 has 13 amino acids. V lost 3 bases and J lost 11, with 16 bases in between. CDR3: CASSLLSTEKAFF. The CDR3 DNA is TGTGCCAGCAGTTTGTTATCGACGGAGAAGGCTTTCTTT.

The V call is TRBV7-8, the J call TRBJ1-2; D is unresolved. The CDR3 is 14 residues long. The germline V and J ends were trimmed by 2 bases and 7 bases, with 14 bases remaining between them. Germline CDR1 is SGHVS and CDR2 is FQNEAQ. The CDR3 sequence is CASSLRLSGVGYTF. The CDR3 coding sequence is TGTGCCAGCAGCTTACGCCTTTCGGGAGTTGGCTACACCTTC.

The J gene is TRBJ1-1, the V gene TRBV29-1; D is unclear. The germline V and J ends were trimmed by 7 bases and 0 bases, with 6 bases remaining between them. Looked up from germline, CDR1 is SQVTM and CDR2 is ANQGSEA. The CDR3 consists of 11 residues. For the CDR3, the DNA is TGCAGCGCCACAGTGAACACTGAAGCTTTCTTT. This gives the protein CSATVNTEAFF.

The V call is TRBV7-9, the J call TRBJ2-7; D remains ambiguous. Per germline, CDR1 SEHNR and CDR2 FQNEAQ (reference sequence). Trimming left V 1 base short and J 3 bases short, with 10 bases between. The CDR3 length is 14 residues. CDR3 nucleotides: TGTGCCAGCAGCTTAGAACGACACCTCTACGAGCAGTACTTC. This gives the protein CASSLERHLYEQYF.

The chain couples TRBV5-1 to TRBJ2-2; 7 bases map to TRBD1. With V trimmed by 0 bases and J by 5 bases, 4 bases remained unmatched. The CDR3 has 15 amino acids. Germline V lookup: CDR1 SGHRS, CDR2 YFSETQ. CDR3: CASSLAGQRTGELFF. CDR3 nucleotide sequence: TGCGCCAGCAGCTTGGCGGGACAGAGGACCGGGGAGCTGTTTTTT.

The chain has TRBV2 and TRBJ2-1, with D perhaps matching TRBD1 (6 bases). The germline gives CDR1 SNHLY, CDR2 FYNNEI. Trimming pared 4 bases from V and 6 bases from J, leaving 10 bases between. The CDR3 has 13 residues. Here the CDR3 reads CASSGNRANEQFF. The CDR3 region has the DNA TGTGCCAGCAGTGGGAACAGGGCCAATGAGCAGTTCTTC. The full variable domain, its missing parts supplied by reference TRBV2 and TRBJ2-1, is EPEVTQTPSHQVTQMGQEVILRCVPISNHLYFYWYRQILGQKVEFLVSFYNNEISEKSEIFDDQFSVERPDGSNFTLKIRSTKLEDSAMYFCASSGNRANEQFFGPGTRLTVL.

The V call is TRBV21-1, the J call TRBJ1-3. TRBV21-1 is labeled a pseudogene. The CDR3 length is 15 residues. CDR3: CASSQRADSGNTIYF. The CDR3 DNA reads TGTGCCAGCAGCCAGAGGGCCGATTCTGGAAACACCATATATTTT.

This chain joins TRBV6-5 and TRBJ2-1, with D tentatively TRBD2 (5 bases). The CDR3 covers 12 residues. The V gene's germline CDR1 is MNHEY and CDR2 SVGAGI. The ends were cut back, 11 bases at V and 2 bases at J, with 10 bases in the middle. Here the CDR3 reads CAVRAAYNEQFF. CDR3 DNA: TGTGCCGTGAGGGCAGCCTACAATGAGCAGTTCTTC.

The chain couples TRBV19 to TRBJ1-5; D unclear. CDR1 LNHDA and CDR2 SQIVND come from the germline V gene (reference sequence). This CDR3 is 16 amino acids long. V was pared by 0 bases and J by 0 bases, with 9 bases between. The CDR3 nucleotides are TGTGCCAGTAGTATAGATTTCGGGTTTAGCAATCAGCCCCAGCATTTT. This encodes CASSIDFGFSNQPQHF. Together with reference TRBV19 and TRBJ1-5, the CDR3 gives the full variable domain: DGGITQSPKYLFRKEGQNVTLSCEQNLNHDAMYWYRQDPGQGLRLIYYSQIVNDFQKGDIAEGYSVSREKKESFPLTVTSAQKNPTAFYLCASSIDFGFSNQPQHFGDGTRLSIL.

With respect to this clone: The same CDR3 is also encoded by other DNA sequences in this sample. The rearrangement uses TRBV4-1 and TRBJ2-7; D may be TRBD1 (5 bases). The germline V gene has CDR1 MGHRA and CDR2 YSYEKL. Trimming cost V 2 bases and J 9 bases, with 14 bases left between them. The CDR3 is 13 amino acids. This chain's CDR3 is CASSQTAGLVQYF. The CDR3 DNA sequence: TGCGCCAGCAGCCAAACGGCAGGGCTGGTGCAGTACTTC.

The rearrangement links TRBV6-4 to TRBJ2-5; 8 bases match TRBD1. Germline assignment: CDR1 MRHNA and CDR2 SNTAGT. Trimming removed 5 bases from V and 7 bases from J; junction bases left unmatched: 18. There are 17 residues in the CDR3. In nucleotides, the CDR3 is TGTGCCAGCAGTTGCGACAGGGGAATATTGAAGAGACGGACCCAGTACTTC. Amino acid sequence: CASSCDRGILKRRTQYF.

The chain is built from TRBV6-5 and TRBJ1-2; 7 nucleotides agree with TRBD1. After removal of 4 bases from V and 8 bases from J, the junction contained 10 bases not matched to a gene. Per germline, CDR1 MNHEY and CDR2 SVGAGI. This CDR3 contains 14 residues. The CDR3 sequence is CASSLRQGVEGYTF. As DNA, the CDR3 is TGTGCCAGCAGTTTACGACAGGGAGTGGAAGGCTACACCTTC.

The genes are TRBV29-1 and TRBJ2-1; D may be TRBD2 (7 bases). Trimming left V 6 bases short and J 8 bases short, with 26 bases between. The germline CDR1 and CDR2 sequences are SQVTM and ANQGSEA. This CDR3 has 16 residues. The CDR3 sequence is CSVSRKRGGLMDEQFF. The CDR3 DNA reads as TGCAGCGTCTCCCGGAAGAGGGGGGGGCTCATGGATGAGCAGTTCTTC.

The V gene is TRBV30, the J gene TRBJ1-5; D gene ambiguous. The CDR3 loop spans 14 amino acids. Trimming stripped 4 bases from V and 7 bases from J, with 17 bases between. The germline V gene encodes CDR1 GTSNPN and CDR2 SVGIG (reference sequence). For the CDR3, the DNA is TGTGCCTGGACCCCGGCCAATCTGGGCCAGCCCCAGCATTTT. It specifies CAWTPANLGQPQHF.

This chain links TRBV19 with TRBJ2-5; maybe TRBD2 (5 bases). The CDR3 is 16 residues long. The germline gives CDR1 LNHDA, CDR2 SQIVND (reference sequence). V gave up 5 bases and J gave up 2 bases, with 18 bases separating them. Here the CDR3 reads CASSFGPGGGQETQYF. The CDR3 coding sequence is TGTGCCAGTAGTTTTGGGCCAGGAGGCGGGCAAGAGACCCAGTACTTC.

The V gene is TRBV28, the J gene TRBJ1-5; D call uncertain. Trimming took 6 bases from V and 3 from J, leaving 15 bases between them. CDR1 is MDHEN and CDR2 is SYDVKM in the germline V gene. The CDR3 totals 15 residues. The CDR3 bases are TGTGCCAGCAGGGATACAGTCCAGCCCAATCAGCCCCAGCATTTT. The encoded protein is CASRDTVQPNQPQHF.

This rearrangement joins TRBV7-9 to TRBJ1-1, with 7 bases aligning to TRBD1. The CDR3 spans 15 residues. Germline V gene data show CDR1 as SEHNR and CDR2 as FQNEAQ (reference sequence). V shed 5 bases, J shed 4 bases, and the junction held 10 bases outside the gene matches. CDR3 sequence: CASSKYRDRPTEAFF. The CDR3 nucleotides are TGTGCCAGCAGCAAATACCGGGACAGACCCACTGAAGCTTTCTTT.

The chain carries TRBV7-7 and TRBJ2-2; tentative D call: TRBD1 (5 bases). The germline CDR1 and CDR2 sequences are SSHAT and FNYEAQ (reference sequence). The CDR3 extends over 16 amino acids. Trimming cost V 5 bases and J 6 bases, with 19 bases left between them. Here the CDR3 DNA reads TGTGCCAGCAGCCCCGACAGAGTTTGGGGTTCCGGGGAGCTGTTTTTT. It specifies CASSPDRVWGSGELFF.

This clone was picked up a small number of times. The junction departs from germline at one end; a sequencing error may be responsible. The chain has TRBV10-2 and TRBJ1-2, with D uncertain. Germline loops: CDR1 WSHSY, CDR2 SAAADI. The CDR3 covers 14 residues. The CDR3 nucleotides are TGCGCCAGCACTGAGGTCGGGGCTAACTATGGCTACACCTTC. Translation gives CASTEVGANYGYTF.

This chain uses TRBV29-1 with TRBJ1-2; the match to TRBD1 covers 9 bases. In germline, CDR1 is SQVTM, CDR2 ANQGSEA. Unmatched junction bases numbered 13, after V lost 6 bases and J lost 8 bases. The CDR3 spans 14 residues. CDR3 protein: CSVRFRDRVQGYTF. The DNA for the CDR3 is TGCAGCGTGCGCTTCCGGGACAGGGTTCAAGGCTACACCTTC.

The chain uses TRBV9 and TRBJ1-6; tentatively, D is TRBD1 (6 bases). V was clipped by 2 bases and J by 8 bases, with 11 bases between them. From germline, CDR1 is SGDLS and CDR2 YYNGEE. The CDR3 is made up of 14 amino acids. DNA of the CDR3: TGTGCCAGCAGCGTGGGGGCGGGAGATTCACCCCTCCACTTT. Protein: CASSVGAGDSPLHF.